The entry below gives a single T cell receptor (beta chain) sequence along with its context. Its antigen remains unidentified. Germline lookup yields CDR1 MNHEY and CDR2 SMNVEV (reference sequence). V was cut by 3 bases and J by 7 bases, with 30 bases left in between. CDR3 length: 19 amino acids. This specimen belongs to a study of T cells after yellow fever vaccination. Turning to the study itself: Preparation used SMART-Seq v4 Ultra Low Input for the low-cell-number fractions. Broader study findings: Re-detected after boosting: most primary clones, almost 98% of CD4 and roughly 88% of CD8.

5'RACE template switching generated TCR cDNA, adding a universal primer site and UMIs. TCRdb recomputed calls from the 5' RACE reads with MiXCR, one row per CDR3 protein. The data contain fewer than 450,000 distinct CDR3 sequences, roughly 4% of them singletons. The TCR sequence derives from a man younger than 35 who received the YFV17D yellow fever vaccine. This chain uses TRBV27 with TRBJ1-2; D perhaps matches TRBD1 (5 bases). This specimen was PBMCs, taken 5 days after the yellow fever booster vaccination. This chain's CDR3 is CASSFKYPSARVESGGYTF. The CDR3 DNA reads as TGTGCCAGCAGTTTCAAATACCCGTCGGCCAGGGTTGAAAGTGGTGGCTACACCTTC.